This T cell receptor (beta chain) was identified in a study of blood T cell repertoires in COVID-19. Study-wide background: Samples of COVID-19 (acute and convalescent) were obtained from the United States, Italy and Spain. Sources were T cells, B-cell-depleted T cells, or PBMCs; the material itself was cDNA or gDNA.

Per the germline V gene, CDR1 is SGHNT and CDR2 is YENEEA. V shed 4 bases, J shed 4 bases, and the junction held 4 bases outside the gene matches. This CDR3 spans 14 amino acids. This clone was counted a few times. Per the study methods: Reference gene primer amplification yielded estimated nucleated cell counts. Sequenced by immunoSEQ multiplex PCR; TCRdb stores in-frame clones only, minus some. The V and J calls and clone size come from that table; D and trimming were worked out from the DNA. This sample carries some 150,000 clones, around 90% of them seen once, and the ten largest clones take 1.5% to 1.7%.

The clonotype originates from a woman in her fifties or sixties with acute or convalescent COVID-19. Sequenced input: peripheral blood. The chain joins TRBV11-3 to TRBJ1-1, with TRBD1 matching over 9 bases. CDR3 loop: CASSSTTGGTEAFF. CDR3 bases: TGTGCCAGCAGCTCCACGACAGGGGGCACTGAAGCTTTCTTT.